This TCR beta chain was sequenced during a study of blood T cell repertoires in COVID-19. Study in general: Researchers got acute and convalescent COVID-19 samples from the United States, Italy and Spain.

Original processing notes: Cell counts per sample came from amplifying reference gene primers. Measured with immunoSEQ multiplex PCR; TCRdb has only the in-frame clones, and not every one. From that table come the V and J calls and clone size; the DNA was used to work out D and trimming. This table has roughly 87,000 clones, around 83% appearing once. A single count supports this clone. This clonotype originated in a woman between 65 and 79 years old with acute or convalescent COVID-19. The specimen was peripheral blood.

The CDR3 DNA reads as TGTGCCAGCAGTGGCGGGGTGTTTGAAGCTTTCTTT. Translation gives CASSGGVFEAFF. This chain connects TRBV28 to TRBJ1-1; D is ambiguous. The CDR3 extends over 12 amino acids. From germline, CDR1 is MDHEN and CDR2 SYDVKM. With 5 bases removed from V and 7 bases from J, the gap between germline ends came to 11 bases.